This TCR beta chain was obtained from a study of blood T cells in healthy people across ages. From germline, CDR1 is DFQATT and CDR2 SNEGSKA (reference sequence). The V segment lost 5 bases and the J segment 1 base; nucleotides outside the gene matches: 8. The CDR3 covers 16 residues. Study-wide results and limits: There were more naive CD4+ cells and higher diversity in long-lived donors than in aged donors. Reliance upon unsorted PBMCs precluded definitive naive versus antigen-experienced comparison.

This clonotype was picked up one time. Its antigen is currently unknown. Next came a second PCR, run for roughly 6 to 11 cycles, which used a sample-barcoded 5' primer along with a J-beta primer mix. TCRdb re-analysed the 5' RACE reads in MiXCR, keeping a single row per CDR3 protein. The sample carries 780,000 or so distinct CDR3 sequences, about 55% recorded once. The source material was blood. This TCR came from a man older than 75 in good health. This chain uses TRBV20-1 with TRBJ2-1; 10 bases line up with TRBD2. In DNA form, the CDR3 reads TGCAGTGCTTCTCCTAGCGGGAGTGGATCCTACAATGAGCAGTTCTTC. Its protein product is CSASPSGSGSYNEQFF.